This T cell receptor (beta chain) came from a study of T cell responses to AZD1222 COVID-19 vaccine. The germline V gene has CDR1 MRHNA and CDR2 SNTAGT. CDR3 length: 13 amino acids. Trimming took 6 bases from V and 4 from J, leaving 12 bases between them. Study-wide findings and caveats: Only five or six AZD1222 recipients were seropositive at baseline. Possibly, clonal diversity was underestimated; donors were largely white British and included more females. Close to half of all spike-specific TCRs reportedly target regions of the variants that are unmutated. Only after the peak T cell response were repertoires sampled.

Concerning this clone itself: The target antigen is unknown.

Profiling relied on immunoSEQ multiplex PCR, and the TCRdb table lists in-frame clones only, not all of them. This sample has 140,000 to 150,000 clones; under 95% occur once, and the top ten carry 7.5% to 9.5%. This clonotype was sampled from an adult in good health. This chain joins TRBV6-4 and TRBJ1-1; tentative D call: TRBD1 (5 bases). The specimen was peripheral blood, collected on day 0 of AZD1222 vaccination. In DNA, the CDR3 is TGTGCCAGCAGCCGTGGGGGAGGCACTGAAGCTTTCTTT. Translating gives CASSRGGGTEAFF.